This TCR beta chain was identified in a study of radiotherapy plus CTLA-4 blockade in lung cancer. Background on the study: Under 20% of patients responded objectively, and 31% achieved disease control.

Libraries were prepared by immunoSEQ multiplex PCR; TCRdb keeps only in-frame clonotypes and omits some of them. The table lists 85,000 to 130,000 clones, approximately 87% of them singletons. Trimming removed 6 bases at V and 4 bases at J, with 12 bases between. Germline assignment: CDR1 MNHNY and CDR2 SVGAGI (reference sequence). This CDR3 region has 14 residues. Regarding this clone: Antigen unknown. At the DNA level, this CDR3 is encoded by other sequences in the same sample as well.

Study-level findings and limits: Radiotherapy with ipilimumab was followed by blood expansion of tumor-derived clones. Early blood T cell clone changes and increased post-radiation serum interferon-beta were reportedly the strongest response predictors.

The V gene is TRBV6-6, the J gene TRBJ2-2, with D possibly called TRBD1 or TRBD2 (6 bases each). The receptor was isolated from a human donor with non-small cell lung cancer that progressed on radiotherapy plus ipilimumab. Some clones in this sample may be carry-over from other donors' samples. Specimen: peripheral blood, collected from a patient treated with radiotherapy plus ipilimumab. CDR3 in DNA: TGTGCCAGCAGAGACACGGGGGCCACCGGGGAGCTGTTTTTT. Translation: CASRDTGATGELFF.